The subject of this entry is one TCR beta chain. The CDR3 runs to 14 residues. Germline V gives CDR1 MNHEY, CDR2 SVGAGI. V lost 2 bases and J 6 bases, leaving 10 bases between the germline ends. This record belongs to a study of shared clonotypes between healthy human individuals. The wider study: Sampling drew on donors who were two women and a few men aged 18 to 49.

The study drew its donors from healthy HIV-negative adults without recent acute infections or vaccinations. For unsorted samples, genomic DNA was extracted from roughly 95 million PBMCs. The method was immunoSEQ multiplex PCR; TCRdb's version includes in-frame clones alone and lacks a portion of them. The repertoire holds about 510,000 clones, about 80% seen once, with approximately 12% in the top ten. The gene calls are TRBV6-5 and TRBJ2-2; D is uncertain. Sequenced: PBMCs. The TCR sequence derives from a woman between 40 and 50 years old in good health. Some clones in this sample may be carry-over from other donors' samples. In DNA, the CDR3 is TGTGCCAGCAGTTACCCCCCAGCCTCCGGGGAGCTGTTTTTT. It codes for CASSYPPASGELFF.